What follows is one T cell receptor (beta chain) and its context. The data originate from a study of blood T cell repertoires in COVID-19. Background on the study: Donors in the United States, Italy and Spain gave samples during acute or convalescent COVID-19.

The germline V gene encodes CDR1 SQVTM and CDR2 ANQGSEA. Trimming shortened V by 7 bases and J by 4 bases, and 4 bases separated the two germline ends. The CDR3 runs 9 residues. Measured with immunoSEQ multiplex PCR; TCRdb has only the in-frame clones, and not every one. The data contain roughly 180,000 clones, 60% to 85% of them singletons. The sample taken for sequencing was peripheral blood. This TCR was sampled from a woman in her fifties or sixties with COVID-19, enrolled during active disease. J is TRBJ1-1 and V is TRBV29-1, with D hard to call. The CDR3 region is CSAGTEAFF. The CDR3 DNA reads as TGCAGCGCCGGCACTGAAGCTTTCTTT.